The 16 T cell receptor beta chains presented below share a single source sample, sequenced in a study of blood T cell repertoires in COVID-19. Clones were read by immunoSEQ multiplex PCR, and TCRdb kept only the in-frame ones, dropping some. The data hold some 150,000 clones, with 87% observed a single time. Sequenced: peripheral blood. The receptors derive from a woman aged 60-70 years who had recovered from COVID-19.

In its sample, this clone was seen once. V usage is TRBV12-3 or TRBV12-4 and J usage is TRBJ1-6; unclear D gene. CDR3 size: 12 residues. V was pared by 6 bases and J by 5 bases, with 5 bases between. The CDR3 loop reads CASSPNNSPLHF. In nucleotides, the CDR3 is TGTGCCAGCAGCCCAAATAATTCACCCCTCCACTTT.

The V call is TRBV5-1, the J call TRBJ2-1, with 10 nucleotides matching TRBD2. This CDR3 is built from 13 residues. Germline trimming cut 6 bases from V and 5 bases from J; bases unmatched to any gene: 2. Germline loops: CDR1 SGHRS, CDR2 YFSETQ. The CDR3 DNA reads TGCGCCAGCAATCTAGCGGGGGACAATGAGCAGTTCTTC. Translation: CASNLAGDNEQFF.

The chain recombines TRBV12-3 or TRBV12-4 with TRBJ2-1; D is undetermined. V gave up 3 bases and J gave up 6 bases, with 9 bases separating them. The CDR3 contains 13 residues. The CDR3 loop is CASSLIALNEQFF. The CDR3 nucleotides read TGTGCCAGCAGTTTGATAGCCCTCAATGAGCAGTTCTTC.

V and J are TRBV5-5 and TRBJ1-2; the D is unclear. The CDR3 extends over 12 amino acids. Between the trimmed V and J ends, which lost 3 bases and 0 bases, there was a span of 3 bases. Germline V gene sequence: CDR1 SGHKS, CDR2 YYEKEE (reference sequence). CDR3: CASSSSNYGYTF. In DNA, the CDR3 is TGTGCCAGCAGCTCCTCTAACTATGGCTACACCTTC.

The genes are TRBV4-3 and TRBJ2-3; D remains ambiguous. The germline V and J ends were trimmed by 4 bases and 6 bases, with 14 bases remaining between them. Germline assignment: CDR1 LGHNA and CDR2 YSLEER. This CDR3 spans 14 amino acids. The CDR3 loop is CASSRVPAGDTQYF. CDR3 DNA sequence: TGCGCCAGCAGCCGCGTTCCCGCAGGCGATACGCAGTATTTT.

J is TRBJ1-2 and V is TRBV3-1 (or the pseudogene TRBV3-2), with TRBD1 matching over 9 bases. V was clipped by 0 bases and J by 8 bases; unmatched bases: 7. This CDR3 comprises 15 residues. Germline CDR1 is LGHDT and CDR2 is YNNKEL (reference sequence). As DNA, the CDR3 is TGTGCCAGCAGCCAAGAATATCAGACAGGGGGAGGCTACACCTTC. This encodes CASSQEYQTGGGYTF.

The V and J genes are TRBV10-2 and TRBJ2-7, with TRBD1 as a possible D gene (6 bases). CDR3 length: 15 amino acids. Trimming removed 5 bases at V and 0 bases at J, with 14 bases between. Germline-derived CDR1 and CDR2 are WSHSY and SAAADI. The CDR3 reads CASSSGQRSSYEQYF. The CDR3 DNA sequence: TGCGCCAGCAGTTCAGGACAGAGGAGCTCCTACGAGCAGTACTTC.

This clone has just one count. The CDR3 here is CASSLEEQPQHF. Written as DNA, the CDR3 is TGTGCCAGCAGTTTAGAGGAACAGCCCCAGCATTTT. This rearrangement joins TRBV28 to TRBJ1-5; D is unclear. The CDR3 contains 12 residues. Trimming pared 2 bases from V and 7 bases from J, leaving 6 bases between. The V gene's germline CDR1 is MDHEN and CDR2 SYDVKM.

This clone was counted a few times. V is TRBV28 and J is TRBJ2-1, with TRBD2 as a possible D gene (6 bases). V lost 6 bases to trimming and J lost 12 bases, with 24 bases between them. This CDR3 is built from 15 residues. From germline, CDR1 is MDHEN and CDR2 SYDVKM. For the CDR3, the DNA is TGTGCCAGCAGCCCATGGGACTCGAGCAATGAGCGGCAGTTCTTC. It codes for CASSPWDSSNERQFF.

V gene TRBV2 combines with J gene TRBJ2-3; D uncertain. Trimming stripped 1 base from V and 4 bases from J, with 12 bases between. The germline gives CDR1 SNHLY, CDR2 FYNNEI. The CDR3 is made up of 15 amino acids. The CDR3 region is CASSEVVIAADTQYF. The DNA of the CDR3 is TGTGCCAGCAGTGAAGTGGTGATTGCGGCAGATACGCAGTATTTT.

V and J are TRBV5-1 and TRBJ2-7; 11 nucleotides line up with TRBD1. Germline-derived CDR1 and CDR2 are SGHRS and YFSETQ. J gave up 2 bases and V 4 bases, and 8 bases lay outside the gene matches. The CDR3 contains 16 residues. The DNA of the CDR3 is TGCGCCAGCAGCCCACCCGGGACAGGGGGTACCTACGAGCAGTACTTC. Its protein product is CASSPPGTGGTYEQYF.

This chain uses TRBV5-1 with TRBJ2-5; TRBD2 agrees at 13 bases. This CDR3 contains 19 residues. Germline-derived CDR1 and CDR2 are SGHRS and YFSETQ. V lost 2 bases and J lost 6; bases outside the gene matches: 16. The CDR3 loop reads CASSFQPPITSGGAKTQYF. In DNA form, the CDR3 reads TGCGCCAGCAGCTTTCAACCCCCGATAACTAGCGGGGGGGCCAAGACCCAGTACTTC. The full variable domain, in which reference TRBV5-1 and TRBJ2-5 provide the parts outside the CDR3, is KAGVTQTPRYLIKTRGQQVTLSCSPISGHRSVSWYQQTPGQGLQFLFEYFSETQRNKGNFPGRFSGRQFSNSRSEMNVSTLELGDSALYLCASSFQPPITSGGAKTQYFGPGTRLLVL.

J is TRBJ1-5 and V is TRBV6-2 or TRBV6-3, with 9 bases fitting TRBD1. The CDR3 is made up of 16 amino acids. Germline CDR1 MNHEY, CDR2 SVGEGT. V was pared by 5 bases and J by 4 bases, with 9 bases of the junction left unmatched. CDR3 nucleotides: TGTGCCAGCAGTGCCTGGGGACAGGGAGTAAATCAGCCCCAGCATTTT. It yields the protein CASSAWGQGVNQPQHF.

This clone was seen once. The J gene is TRBJ1-5, the V gene TRBV6-6; D gene uncertain. Germline CDR1 MNHNY, CDR2 SVGAGI (reference sequence). The CDR3 totals 16 residues. Deletions cut 3 bases from V and 1 base from J, with 13 bases between. The CDR3: CASSYLPSGSNQPQHF. DNA for the CDR3: TGTGCCAGCAGTTATTTGCCGTCGGGGAGCAATCAGCCCCAGCATTTT.

This chain joins TRBV6-5 and TRBJ2-3, with TRBD2 as a possible D gene (5 bases). The V end lost 7 bases, the J end lost 5 bases, and 13 bases lay between the germline ends. Germline CDR1 reads MNHEY; CDR2 reads SVGAGI. This CDR3 contains 13 residues. The CDR3 reads CASNEGPLDTQYF. The CDR3 bases are TGTGCCAGCAACGAGGGCCCGCTAGATACGCAGTATTTT.

The rearrangement uses TRBV5-1 and TRBJ2-1, with no clear D. CDR1 and CDR2 from the germline V gene are SGHRS and YFSETQ. Trimming stripped 0 bases from V and 9 bases from J, with 7 bases between. This CDR3 comprises 12 residues. The CDR3 here is CASSLEAGEQFF. CDR3 sequence (DNA): TGCGCCAGCAGCTTGGAAGCCGGTGAGCAGTTCTTC.